This T cell receptor (beta chain) was captured in a study of radiotherapy plus CTLA-4 blockade in lung cancer (dated by TCRdb to 2016 to 2019). In terms of the full investigation: Objective responses were observed in 15% to 20% of enrolled patients, and disease control was achieved in around 30%. Beyond this particular receptor, the publication reports: The strongest predictors of response, as reported, were early dynamic changes in blood T cell clones along with a rise in serum interferon-beta after radiation. After treatment with radiotherapy and ipilimumab, TCR clones that originated in tumors expanded in peripheral blood.

The library came from the immunoSEQ multiplex PCR assay. As stored in TCRdb, this immuneACCESS dataset retains in-frame rearrangements with V and J assigned. A fraction of the clones does not appear; measured against another copy, unresolved V genes explain less than half of the discrepancy, and the remainder lacks a known reason. The sample yields under 110,000 clones; more than 75% were counted once. The leading ten clones occupy 2% to 3% of the sample. As regards this clone: Its antigen is still unknown. No per-base quality is available; no much larger clone lies one base away.

The CDR3 contains 14 residues, cysteine and phenylalanine counted. Only the CDR3 DNA stays, 42 bases, in frame from base 1. V was cut back by 5 bases and J by 7 bases, leaving a gap of 15 bases between them. The germline V gene provides CDR1 MNHEY and CDR2 SVGAGI. In this study, focal radiation therapy paired with CTLA-4 blockade (ipilimumab) was tested in patients who had chemo-refractory metastatic non-small-cell lung cancer. This TCR came from a human donor with non-small cell lung cancer that progressed on radiotherapy plus ipilimumab. Some clones in this sample may be carry-over from other donors' samples. The sequence joins TRBV6-5 to TRBJ1-5; TRBD1 might be the D gene, on 5 matching bases. Specimen: peripheral blood, collected from a patient treated with radiotherapy plus ipilimumab. The nucleotides are TGTGCCAGCAGTGCACAGGTGCCAGGGCAGCCCCAGCATTTT. This gives the protein CASSAQVPGQPQHF.